Shown below are 30 T cell receptor beta chains from a single sample sequenced in a study of cytomegalovirus exposure and HLA in healthy donors (dated by TCRdb to 2015 to 2018). The library was built by means of the immunoSEQ multiplex PCR assay. For the multiplex PCR, a mixture combining 60 forward primers for TCR Vbeta segments and 13 reverse primers for TCR Jbeta segments was used. In its TCRdb copy, this immuneACCESS table keeps in-frame sequences only and misses some clones. Where compared with another copy, unresolved V genes explain less than half of these, and the others have no known cause. The sample yields around 100,000 clones; roughly 84% were counted once. The ten largest clones take up roughly 1.2% of the sample. The sample taken for sequencing was PBMCs. These TCRs come from a young woman in good health and CMV-seronegative.

This clone has just a few counts. J is TRBJ2-2 and V is TRBV5-5; D is perhaps TRBD2 (5 bases). Between the trimmed V and J ends, which lost 3 bases and 5 bases, there was a span of 17 bases. The germline CDR1 and CDR2 sequences are SGHKS and YYEKEE (reference sequence). The length of the CDR3 is 16 residues. CDR3 nucleotides: TGTGCCAGCAGCTCACGCGTTGTGTCGGGAACCGGGGAGCTGTTTTTT. It encodes CASSSRVVSGTGELFF.

This clone was observed a handful of times. V usage is TRBV2 and J usage is TRBJ2-7; 12 bases map to TRBD1. The CDR3 loop spans 15 amino acids. V trimming: 8 bases; J trimming: 4 bases; junction bases outside the gene matches: 9. The V gene's germline CDR1 is SNHLY and CDR2 FYNNEI. As DNA, the CDR3 is TGTGCCAGCGCTGGGGGGGGACAGGGGGCTTACGAGCAGTACTTC. This translates into CASAGGGQGAYEQYF.

This chain links TRBV6-5 with TRBJ1-6; a weak D match, TRBD1 (6 bases). Trimming took 10 bases from V and 7 from J, leaving 14 bases between them. Germline-derived CDR1 and CDR2 are MNHEY and SVGAGI. The CDR3 runs to 13 residues. CDR3 bases: TGTGCCACCGAAACAGGGTGGAATTCACCCCTCCACTTT. Translating it yields CATETGWNSPLHF.

The rearrangement links TRBV2 to TRBJ2-7; 7 positions agree with TRBD2. Germline V gene sequence: CDR1 SNHLY, CDR2 FYNNEI. There are 13 residues in the CDR3. The V and J ends lost 10 bases and 2 bases, in that order; junction bases with no gene match: 8. CDR3 loop: CATSSSGPYEQYF. CDR3 DNA sequence: TGTGCCACGTCCTCTAGCGGACCCTACGAGCAGTACTTC.

The chain combines TRBV5-1 with TRBJ2-5; TRBD2 aligns across 11 bases. J gave up 4 bases and V 4 bases, and 6 bases lay outside the gene matches. The germline gives CDR1 SGHRS, CDR2 YFSETQ. CDR3 length: 15 amino acids. CDR3 protein: CASSPTSGGTETQYF. DNA for the CDR3: TGCGCCAGCAGCCCAACTAGCGGGGGTACAGAGACCCAGTACTTC.

The chain combines TRBV7-2 with TRBJ2-3, with D possibly matching TRBD1 (7 bases). CDR1 is SGHTA and CDR2 is FQGNSA in the germline V gene. The CDR3 contains 14 residues. The V end was cut by 4 bases, the J end by 6 bases, with 14 bases between. DNA for the CDR3: TGTGCCAGCAGCTCAGGGGGGCCCACGGATACGCAGTATTTT. Its translation: CASSSGGPTDTQYF.

The gene calls are TRBV27 and TRBJ1-1, with TRBD1 identical over 7 bases. The ends lost 6 bases at V and 4 bases at J; junction bases unmatched: 8. Germline CDR1 MNHEY, CDR2 SMNVEV (reference sequence). CDR3 size: 14 residues. CDR3 region: CASRTLGTATEAFF. For the CDR3, the DNA is TGTGCCAGCAGGACGTTAGGGACAGCCACTGAAGCTTTCTTT.

The V and J genes are TRBV13 and TRBJ2-3, with TRBD2 matching 14 bases. Germline lookup yields CDR1 PRHDT and CDR2 FYEKMQ (reference sequence). The ends lost 1 base at V and 4 bases at J; junction bases unmatched: 4. This CDR3 comprises 17 residues. The CDR3 loop reads CASSLATSGGEADTQYF. The CDR3 nucleotides read TGTGCCAGCAGCTTAGCGACTAGCGGGGGGGAGGCAGATACGCAGTATTTT.

The V and J genes are TRBV21-1 and TRBJ2-3; TRBD2, the table's D call, was not compared with the DNA. TRBV21-1 represents a pseudogene. There are 14 residues in the CDR3. The CDR3 coding sequence is TGTGCCAGCTGCGCCCGCGGGGAATTTGATACGCAGTATTTT. It encodes CASCARGEFDTQYF.

Concerning this clone itself: This sample also contains other DNA sequences that code for the same CDR3. The chain employs TRBV30 and TRBJ2-7; TRBD1 matches 10 bases. Germline trimming cut 3 bases from V and 3 bases from J; bases unmatched to any gene: 5. Germline CDR1 and CDR2: GTSNPN and SVGIG (reference sequence). The length of the CDR3 is 14 residues. The chain's CDR3 is CAWSPGQGVYEQYF. The CDR3 nucleotides read TGTGCCTGGAGCCCCGGACAGGGGGTCTACGAGCAGTACTTC.

The rearrangement uses TRBV6-1 and TRBJ2-5; D gene ambiguous. V gave up 4 bases and J gave up 2 bases, with 11 bases separating them. The CDR3 is 14 residues long. Germline V gene sequence: CDR1 MNHNS, CDR2 SASEGT. CDR3 loop: CASSASEAQETQYF. DNA for the CDR3: TGTGCCAGCAGTGCTAGTGAGGCTCAAGAGACCCAGTACTTC.

Remarks on this clone: An end of the junction differs from the germline gene, which may be a read error. This chain links TRBV7-9 with TRBJ1-2; 11 bases match TRBD1. The CDR3 runs to 14 residues. Germline CDR1 is SEHNR and CDR2 is FQNEAQ (reference sequence). CDR3 in amino acids: CSSSPGQGAGGYTF. CDR3 in DNA: TGTTCCAGCAGCCCCGGACAGGGGGCGGGGGGCTACACCTTC.

In this sample, this clone turned up once. The chain is built from TRBV9 and TRBJ2-3; D gene ambiguous. Trimming shortened V by 1 base and J by 1 base, and 4 bases separated the two germline ends. CDR1 is SGDLS, CDR2 YYNGEE, per germline. This CDR3 contains 13 residues. In DNA form, the CDR3 reads TGTGCCAGCAGCGTACATCGCACAGATACGCAGTATTTT. As protein: CASSVHRTDTQYF. The full variable domain, in which reference TRBV9 and TRBJ2-3 provide the parts outside the CDR3, is DSGVTQTPKHLITATGQRVTLRCSPRSGDLSVYWYQQSLDQGLQFLIQYYNGEERAKGNILERFSAQQFPDLHSELNLSSLELGDSALYFCASSVHRTDTQYFGPGTRLTVL.

This chain uses TRBV5-1 with TRBJ2-7; 12 bases are shared with TRBD2. V lost 0 bases, J lost 4 bases, and 11 bases stayed unmatched. The CDR3 length is 18 residues. The germline V gene has CDR1 SGHRS and CDR2 YFSETQ. CDR3: CASSLDLPSGGAPYEQYF. In nucleotides, the CDR3 is TGCGCCAGCAGCTTGGACCTCCCTAGCGGGGGGGCCCCGTACGAGCAGTACTTC.

This clone was counted between two and nine times. The V gene is TRBV2, the J gene TRBJ2-3, with D possibly being TRBD2 (7 bases). Germline V lookup: CDR1 SNHLY, CDR2 FYNNEI. The V gene lost 8 bases and the J gene lost 1 base, with 13 bases spanning the gap. The CDR3 length is 14 residues. The CDR3 reads CASRGGPGTDTQYF. CDR3 DNA: TGTGCCAGCCGCGGGGGCCCGGGCACAGATACGCAGTATTTT.

The chain uses TRBV19 and TRBJ2-7; no clear D gene. Between the trimmed V and J ends, which lost 3 bases and 5 bases, there was a span of 20 bases. Germline lookup yields CDR1 LNHDA and CDR2 SQIVND (reference sequence). This CDR3 region has 16 residues. The CDR3 protein is CASSISKALGADEQYF. The CDR3 region has the DNA TGTGCCAGTAGTATCTCCAAGGCCCTGGGCGCAGACGAGCAGTACTTC. Filled out from reference TRBV19 and TRBJ2-7, the complete variable domain reads DGGITQSPKYLFRKEGQNVTLSCEQNLNHDAMYWYRQDPGQGLRLIYYSQIVNDFQKGDIAEGYSVSREKKESFPLTVTSAQKNPTAFYLCASSISKALGADEQYFGPGTRLTVT.

This chain joins TRBV19 and TRBJ2-7, with 9 nucleotides matching TRBD2. The V and J ends lost 0 bases and 2 bases, in that order; junction bases with no gene match: 5. The CDR3 contains 16 residues. The germline gives CDR1 LNHDA, CDR2 SQIVND (reference sequence). CDR3 nucleotide sequence: TGTGCCAGTAGTATAGAAGGGAGCGGGGGGCCCTACGAGCAGTACTTC. It encodes CASSIEGSGGPYEQYF.

The chain has TRBV7-2 and TRBJ1-1, with 9 bases that match TRBD1. Germline CDR1 and CDR2: SGHTA and FQGNSA. This CDR3 has 14 amino acids. The V segment lost 5 bases and the J segment 0 bases; nucleotides outside the gene matches: 1. CDR3 sequence reads: CASSRTGVNTEAFF. The CDR3 DNA is TGTGCCAGCAGCAGGACAGGGGTGAACACTGAAGCTTTCTTT. Together with reference TRBV7-2 and TRBJ1-1, the CDR3 gives the full variable domain: GAGVSQSPSNKVTEKGKDVELRCDPISGHTALYWYRQSLGQGLEFLIYFQGNSAPDKSGLPSDRFSAERTGGSVSTLTIQRTQQEDSAVYLCASSRTGVNTEAFFGQGTRLTVV.

The V call is TRBV10-1, the J call TRBJ2-7, with TRBD2 as a possible D gene (5 bases). The germline V gene has CDR1 WNHNN and CDR2 SYGVQD (reference sequence). V was pared by 4 bases and J by 0 bases, with 19 bases between. The CDR3 contains 17 residues. The CDR3: CASSGHTDTGDSYEQYF. The CDR3 DNA reads as TGCGCCAGCAGTGGTCACACAGACACCGGGGACTCCTACGAGCAGTACTTC.

This clone has just a few counts. V gene TRBV2 combines with J gene TRBJ1-4, with 8 bases fitting TRBD1. Per germline, CDR1 SNHLY and CDR2 FYNNEI. This CDR3 spans 15 amino acids. V dropped 6 bases and J dropped 3; count of bases not matched to a gene: 6. CDR3 sequence (DNA): TGTGCCAGCAGACCTGAACAGGGGGCTAATGAAAAACTGTTTTTT. Translated, it gives CASRPEQGANEKLFF.

This CDR3 reads CASSLAGTGGTEAFF. The DNA of the CDR3 is TGTGCCAGCAGCTTAGCCGGGACAGGGGGGACTGAAGCTTTCTTT. The J gene is TRBJ1-1, the V gene TRBV5-5, with 11 bases matching TRBD1. This CDR3 has 15 amino acids. J was trimmed by 5 bases and V by 2 bases; bases with no gene match: 5. Per the germline V gene, CDR1 is SGHKS and CDR2 is YYEKEE (reference sequence).

This clone occurred a few times. CDR3 sequence (DNA): TGTGCCAGCAGGCGGGAACAGGAGTACACTGAAGCTTTCTTT. Its protein is CASRREQEYTEAFF. J is TRBJ1-1 and V is TRBV6-5; perhaps TRBD1 as D (5 bases). The CDR3 runs 14 residues. Per the germline V gene, CDR1 is MNHEY and CDR2 is SVGAGI. Trimming pared 6 bases from V and 3 bases from J, leaving 14 bases between.

The V call is TRBV5-4, the J call TRBJ2-7, with D hard to call. V was shortened by 3 bases and J by 2 bases, with 12 bases between the two germline ends. The CDR3 runs 14 residues. Germline CDR1 SGHNT, CDR2 YYREEE (reference sequence). CDR3 coding DNA: TGTGCCAGCAGCTCCCCAGGCGAGACCTACGAGCAGTACTTC. Translation gives CASSSPGETYEQYF.

This chain links TRBV12-5 with TRBJ1-1; D might be TRBD1 (5 bases). Germline CDR1 is LGHNT and CDR2 is FRNRAP. Trimming cost V 4 bases and J 0 bases, with 24 bases left between them. The CDR3 covers 19 residues. The CDR3 loop is CASGYDTPRRAKMNTEAFF. The CDR3 coding sequence is TGTGCTAGTGGTTACGATACCCCCCGCAGGGCTAAAATGAACACTGAAGCTTTCTTT.

The V gene is TRBV27, the J gene TRBJ2-7; perhaps TRBD1 as D (5 bases). Trimming pared 2 bases from V and 2 bases from J, leaving 13 bases between. CDR1 is MNHEY, CDR2 SMNVEV, per germline (reference sequence). The CDR3 length is 15 residues. DNA for the CDR3: TGTGCCAGCAGTTTAGCATCAGGGTACCCCTACGAGCAGTACTTC. This sequence encodes CASSLASGYPYEQYF.

The V gene is TRBV30, the J gene TRBJ1-1; 8 nucleotides line up with TRBD1. From germline, CDR1 is GTSNPN and CDR2 SVGIG (reference sequence). The CDR3 runs 14 residues. The V segment lost 1 base and the J segment 4 bases; nucleotides outside the gene matches: 5. CDR3: CAWSATGGFTEAFF. In DNA, the CDR3 is TGTGCCTGGAGTGCCACAGGGGGGTTCACTGAAGCTTTCTTT.

Notes on this clone: Additional DNA sequences in this sample encode the identical CDR3. This chain joins TRBV18 and TRBJ1-5, with 10 bases fitting TRBD1. The CDR3 extends over 15 amino acids. V lost 3 bases to trimming and J lost 3 bases; unmatched junction nucleotides: 2. Germline lookup yields CDR1 KGHSH and CDR2 LQKENI. The CDR3 sequence: CASSPGTGDNQPQHF. CDR3 nucleotides: TGTGCCAGCTCACCCGGGACAGGGGACAATCAGCCCCAGCATTTT.

CDR3 residues: CASSLVAGGPGSGGEQFF. The CDR3 DNA reads as TGTGCCAGCAGCTTAGTGGCGGGGGGGCCTGGCAGCGGGGGTGAGCAGTTCTTC. The rearrangement uses TRBV11-2 and TRBJ2-1; TRBD2 aligns across 9 bases. Losses at the gene ends were 1 base for V and 9 bases for J; bases not matched to a gene: 16. CDR1 is SGHAT, CDR2 FQNNGV, per germline. The CDR3 extends over 18 amino acids.

The chain employs TRBV7-2 and TRBJ2-1; 11 bases map to TRBD2. J was trimmed by 0 bases and V by 2 bases; bases with no gene match: 9. The CDR3 length is 19 residues. The germline gives CDR1 SGHTA, CDR2 FQGNSA. CDR3 region: CASSLIEGLADSSYNEQFF. The CDR3 DNA reads as TGTGCCAGCAGCTTAATCGAGGGACTAGCGGACTCCTCCTACAATGAGCAGTTCTTC.

The V call is TRBV5-6, the J call TRBJ2-5; unclear D gene. The V and J ends lost 4 bases and 4 bases respectively, with 14 bases between them. CDR3 length: 14 residues. Germline loops: CDR1 SGHDT, CDR2 YYEEEE. DNA of the CDR3: TGTGCCAGCAGCCGCTCTATCGGTGCAGAGACCCAGTACTTC. It is translated as CASSRSIGAETQYF.